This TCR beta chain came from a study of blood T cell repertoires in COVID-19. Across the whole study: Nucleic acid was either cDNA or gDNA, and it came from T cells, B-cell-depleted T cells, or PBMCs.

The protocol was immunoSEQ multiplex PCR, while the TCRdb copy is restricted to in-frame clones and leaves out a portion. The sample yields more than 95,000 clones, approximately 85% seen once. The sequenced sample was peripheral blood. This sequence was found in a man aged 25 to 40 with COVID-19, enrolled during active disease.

This chain's CDR3 is CSAVIQGASYEQYF. CDR3 sequence (DNA): TGCAGCGCCGTGATCCAGGGGGCCTCCTACGAGCAGTACTTC. The genes are TRBV29-1 and TRBJ2-7, with TRBD1 identical over 8 bases. The CDR3 is made up of 14 amino acids. Germline values: CDR1 SQVTM, CDR2 ANQGSEA. J gave up 0 bases and V 7 bases, and 8 bases lay outside the gene matches.